The next 8 T cell receptor beta chains were all read from a single sample in a study of cytomegalovirus exposure and HLA in healthy donors. A multiplex PCR was run with 60 Vbeta primers and 13 Jbeta primers. Clones were sequenced by immunoSEQ multiplex PCR, and TCRdb holds only the in-frame ones, with some missing. Here the sample spans 150,000 to 200,000 clones, about 85% being singletons. The sequencing input was PBMCs. Receptor source: a boy younger than 10 in good health and CMV-seronegative.

CDR3 DNA: TGTGCCAGCAGTCGCGCTAGCGGGGGAATTTACGAGCAGTACTTC. This translates into CASSRASGGIYEQYF. The chain couples TRBV28 to TRBJ2-7; TRBD2 matches 10 bases. Germline loops: CDR1 MDHEN, CDR2 SYDVKM. Trimming took 5 bases from V and 4 from J; bases not matched to a gene: 8. The CDR3 has 15 residues. The whole variable domain, remainder taken from reference TRBV28 and TRBJ2-7, is DVKVTQSSRYLVKRTGEKVFLECVQDMDHENMFWYRQDPGLGLRLIYFSYDVKMKEKGDIPEGYSVSREKKERFSLILESASTNQTSMYLCASSRASGGIYEQYFGPGTRLTVT.

J is TRBJ1-2 and V is TRBV19; no clear D gene. In germline, CDR1 is LNHDA, CDR2 SQIVND (reference sequence). The length of the CDR3 is 13 residues. V was cut by 7 bases and J by 2 bases, with 11 bases left in between. Here the CDR3 reads CASTEHQNYGYTF. The CDR3 DNA sequence: TGTGCCAGTACCGAACACCAGAACTATGGCTACACCTTC.

The chain links TRBV10-3 to TRBJ2-5; tentative D call: TRBD1 (5 bases). This CDR3 is 13 amino acids long. Germline CDR1 ENHRY, CDR2 SYGVKD. V gave up 6 bases and J gave up 0 bases, with 8 bases separating them. For the CDR3, the DNA is TGTGCCATCAGCGCAGGGTACCAAGAGACCCAGTACTTC. Encoded protein: CAISAGYQETQYF.

The chain joins TRBV11-2 to TRBJ2-5, with D maybe TRBD2 (5 bases). Matching the DNA end better, TRBJ2-7 makes the J call doubtful. Germline V CDR1 and CDR2: SGHAT, FQNNGV. This CDR3 is 13 amino acids long. In DNA, the CDR3 is TGTGCCAGCAGCTTCTTCGAGGGCTACGAGCAGTACTTC. It yields the protein CASSFFEGYEQYF.

The rearrangement joins TRBV27 to TRBJ2-5; TRBD1 matches at 12 bases. The DNA end is more similar to TRBJ2-7, so the J call may be wrong. This CDR3 comprises 15 residues. Germline lookup yields CDR1 MNHEY and CDR2 SMNVEV (reference sequence). Here the CDR3 DNA reads TGTGCCAGCAGTCCACCCCGGGACAGGGGGCCCGAGCAGTACTTC. Residues: CASSPPRDRGPEQYF.

The chain recombines TRBV28 with TRBJ1-4; possibly TRBD1 for D (6 bases). The CDR3 runs to 13 residues. In germline, CDR1 is MDHEN, CDR2 SYDVKM. V lost 6 bases and J lost 8, with 13 bases in between. The CDR3 spells CASSWGHSEKLFF. The CDR3 bases are TGTGCCAGCAGCTGGGGACATTCGGAAAAACTGTTTTTT. Full variable domain (remainder filled in from reference TRBV28 and TRBJ1-4): DVKVTQSSRYLVKRTGEKVFLECVQDMDHENMFWYRQDPGLGLRLIYFSYDVKMKEKGDIPEGYSVSREKKERFSLILESASTNQTSMYLCASSWGHSEKLFFGSGTQLSVL.

The table lists this clone with a few counts. V is TRBV6-1 and J is TRBJ2-1; D may be TRBD1 (8 bases). The germline V gene encodes CDR1 MNHNS and CDR2 SASEGT. V lost 6 bases to trimming and J lost 8 bases, with 20 bases between them. There are 15 residues in the CDR3. The CDR3 DNA follows: TGTGCCAGCAGGCAACAGGGGGGGAGGGTCGATGAGCAGTTCTTC. It encodes CASRQQGGRVDEQFF.

The chain links TRBV6-6 to TRBJ2-2, with no clear D. V was clipped by 2 bases and J by 7 bases, with 11 bases between them. Germline values: CDR1 MNHNY, CDR2 SVGAGI (reference sequence). The CDR3 runs 14 residues. In DNA form, the CDR3 reads TGTGCCAGCAGTTACCTTCGGGTCAGCGGGGAGCTGTTTTTT. It specifies CASSYLRVSGELFF.